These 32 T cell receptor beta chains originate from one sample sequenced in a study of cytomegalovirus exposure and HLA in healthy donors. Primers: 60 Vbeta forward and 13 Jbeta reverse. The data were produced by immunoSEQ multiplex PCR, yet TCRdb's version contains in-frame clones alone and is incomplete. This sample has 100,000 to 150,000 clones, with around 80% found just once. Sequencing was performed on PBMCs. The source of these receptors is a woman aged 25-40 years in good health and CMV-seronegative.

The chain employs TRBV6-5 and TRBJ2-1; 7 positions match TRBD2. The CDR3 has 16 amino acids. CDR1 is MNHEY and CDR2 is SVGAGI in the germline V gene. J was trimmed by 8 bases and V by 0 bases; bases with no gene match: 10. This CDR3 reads CASSYSRTWTRDEQFF. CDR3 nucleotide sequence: TGTGCCAGCAGTTACTCACGCACATGGACTAGGGATGAGCAGTTCTTC.

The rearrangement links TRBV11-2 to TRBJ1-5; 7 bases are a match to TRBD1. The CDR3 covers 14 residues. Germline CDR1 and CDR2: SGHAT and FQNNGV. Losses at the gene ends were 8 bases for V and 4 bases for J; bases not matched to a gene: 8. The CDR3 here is CASATGASNQPQHF. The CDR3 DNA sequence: TGTGCCAGCGCCACAGGGGCTTCAAATCAGCCCCAGCATTTT.

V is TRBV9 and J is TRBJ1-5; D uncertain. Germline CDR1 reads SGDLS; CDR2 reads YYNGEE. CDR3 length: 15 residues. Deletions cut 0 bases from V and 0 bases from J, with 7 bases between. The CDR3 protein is CASSVGSSSNQPQHF. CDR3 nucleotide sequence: TGTGCCAGCAGCGTAGGTTCCTCTAGCAATCAGCCCCAGCATTTT.

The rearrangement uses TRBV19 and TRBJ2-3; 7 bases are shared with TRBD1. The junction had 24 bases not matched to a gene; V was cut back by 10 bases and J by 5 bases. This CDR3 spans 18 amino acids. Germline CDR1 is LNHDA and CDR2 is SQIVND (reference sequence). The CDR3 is CATYAGTDLRKAGDTQYF. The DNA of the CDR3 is TGTGCCACCTACGCTGGGACAGATCTTCGAAAGGCTGGAGATACGCAGTATTTT.

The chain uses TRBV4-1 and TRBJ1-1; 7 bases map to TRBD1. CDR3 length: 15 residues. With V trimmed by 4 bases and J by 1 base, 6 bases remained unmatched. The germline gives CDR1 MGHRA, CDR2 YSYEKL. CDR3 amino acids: CASSPRTGRNTEAFF. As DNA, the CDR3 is TGCGCCAGCAGCCCTAGGACAGGACGGAACACTGAAGCTTTCTTT.

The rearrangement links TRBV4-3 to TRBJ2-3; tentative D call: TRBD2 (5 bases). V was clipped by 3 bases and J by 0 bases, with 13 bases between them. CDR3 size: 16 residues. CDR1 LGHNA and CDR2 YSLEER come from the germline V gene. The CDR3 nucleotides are TGCGCCAGCAGCCACTGGACTCCCAGTAGCACAGATACGCAGTATTTT. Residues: CASSHWTPSSTDTQYF.

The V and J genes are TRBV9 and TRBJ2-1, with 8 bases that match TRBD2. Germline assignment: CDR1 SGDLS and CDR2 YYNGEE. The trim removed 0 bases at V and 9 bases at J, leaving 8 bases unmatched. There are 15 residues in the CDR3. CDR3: CASSVASGWVGEQFF. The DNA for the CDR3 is TGTGCCAGCAGCGTAGCTAGCGGGTGGGTCGGTGAGCAGTTCTTC.

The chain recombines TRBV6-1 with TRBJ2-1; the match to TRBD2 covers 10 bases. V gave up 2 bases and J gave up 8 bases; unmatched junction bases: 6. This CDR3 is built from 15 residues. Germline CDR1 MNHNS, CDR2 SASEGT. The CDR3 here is CASSETSGVQYEQFF. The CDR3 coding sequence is TGTGCCAGCAGTGAAACTAGCGGGGTACAATATGAGCAGTTCTTC.

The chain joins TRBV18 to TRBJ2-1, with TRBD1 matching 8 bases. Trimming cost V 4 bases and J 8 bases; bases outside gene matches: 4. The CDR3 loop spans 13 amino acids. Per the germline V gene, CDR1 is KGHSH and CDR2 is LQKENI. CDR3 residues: CASSQNRGDEQFF. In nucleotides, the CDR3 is TGTGCCAGCTCACAGAACAGGGGGGATGAGCAGTTCTTC.

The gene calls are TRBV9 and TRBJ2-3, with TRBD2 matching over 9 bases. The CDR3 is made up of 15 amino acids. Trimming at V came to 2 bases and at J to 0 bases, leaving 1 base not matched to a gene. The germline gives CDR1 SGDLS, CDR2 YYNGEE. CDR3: CASSVSGGSTDTQYF. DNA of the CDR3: TGTGCCAGCAGCGTTAGCGGGGGAAGCACAGATACGCAGTATTTT. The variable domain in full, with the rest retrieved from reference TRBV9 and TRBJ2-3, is DSGVTQTPKHLITATGQRVTLRCSPRSGDLSVYWYQQSLDQGLQFLIQYYNGEERAKGNILERFSAQQFPDLHSELNLSSLELGDSALYFCASSVSGGSTDTQYFGPGTRLTVL.

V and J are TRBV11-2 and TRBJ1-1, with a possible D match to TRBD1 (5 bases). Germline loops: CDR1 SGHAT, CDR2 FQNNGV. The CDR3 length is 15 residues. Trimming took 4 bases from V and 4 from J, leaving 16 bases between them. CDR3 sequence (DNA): TGTGCCAGCAGCTCACACTTAGACAGCCCCACTGAAGCTTTCTTT. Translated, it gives CASSSHLDSPTEAFF.

The DNA for the CDR3 is TGTGCCAGTATTGGGTTAAATGTCGGGGAAAAACTGTTTTTT. Translated: CASIGLNVGEKLFF. The chain joins TRBV19 to TRBJ1-4; the D is unclear. The CDR3 is 14 amino acids. V was cut by 7 bases and J by 8 bases, with 17 bases left in between. The V gene's germline CDR1 is LNHDA and CDR2 SQIVND (reference sequence).

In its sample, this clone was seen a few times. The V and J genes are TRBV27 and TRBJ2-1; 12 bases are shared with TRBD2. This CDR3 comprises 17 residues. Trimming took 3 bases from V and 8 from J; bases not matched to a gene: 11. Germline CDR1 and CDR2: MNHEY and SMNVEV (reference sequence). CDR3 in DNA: TGTGCCAGCAGTTTCTCGCCTCGGACTAGCGGGGTATATGAGCAGTTCTTC. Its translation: CASSFSPRTSGVYEQFF.

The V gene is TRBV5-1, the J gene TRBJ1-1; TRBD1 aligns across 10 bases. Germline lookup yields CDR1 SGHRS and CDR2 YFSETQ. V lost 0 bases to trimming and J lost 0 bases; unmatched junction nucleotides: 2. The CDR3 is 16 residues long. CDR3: CASSLGTGGMNTEAFF. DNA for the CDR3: TGCGCCAGCAGCTTGGGGACAGGGGGTATGAACACTGAAGCTTTCTTT.

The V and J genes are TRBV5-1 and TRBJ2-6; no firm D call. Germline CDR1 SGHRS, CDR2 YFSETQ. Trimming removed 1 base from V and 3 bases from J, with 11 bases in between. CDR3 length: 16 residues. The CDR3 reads CASSLLRSLGANVLTF. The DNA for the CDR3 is TGCGCCAGCAGCTTGTTACGGTCCCTTGGGGCCAACGTCCTGACTTTC. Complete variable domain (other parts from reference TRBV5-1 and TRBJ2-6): KAGVTQTPRYLIKTRGQQVTLSCSPISGHRSVSWYQQTPGQGLQFLFEYFSETQRNKGNFPGRFSGRQFSNSRSEMNVSTLELGDSALYLCASSLLRSLGANVLTFGAGSRLTVL.

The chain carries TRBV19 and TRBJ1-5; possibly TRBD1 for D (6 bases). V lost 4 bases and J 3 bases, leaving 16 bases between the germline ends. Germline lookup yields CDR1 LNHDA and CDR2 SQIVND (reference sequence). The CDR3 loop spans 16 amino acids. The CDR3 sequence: CASSTTRDITNQPQHF. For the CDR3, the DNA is TGTGCCAGTAGTACAACCCGGGACATCACCAATCAGCCCCAGCATTTT.

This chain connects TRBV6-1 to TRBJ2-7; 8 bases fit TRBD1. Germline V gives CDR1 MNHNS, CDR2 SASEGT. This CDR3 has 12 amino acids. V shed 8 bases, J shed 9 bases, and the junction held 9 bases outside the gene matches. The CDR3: CASGMTGELQYF. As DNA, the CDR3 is TGTGCCAGCGGCATGACAGGGGAGCTGCAGTACTTC.

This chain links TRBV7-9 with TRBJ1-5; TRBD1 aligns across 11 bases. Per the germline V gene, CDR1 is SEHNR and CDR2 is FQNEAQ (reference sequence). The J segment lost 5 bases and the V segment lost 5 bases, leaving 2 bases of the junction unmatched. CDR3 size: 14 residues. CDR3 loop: CASSRTGGDQPQHF. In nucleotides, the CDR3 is TGTGCCAGCAGCCGGACAGGGGGCGATCAGCCCCAGCATTTT.

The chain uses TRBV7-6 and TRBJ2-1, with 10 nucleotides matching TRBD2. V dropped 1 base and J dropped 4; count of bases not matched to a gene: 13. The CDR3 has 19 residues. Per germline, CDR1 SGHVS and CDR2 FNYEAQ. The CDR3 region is CASSLGRRIGLAEYNEQFF. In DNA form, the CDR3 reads TGTGCCAGCAGCTTAGGTCGCCGGATCGGACTAGCGGAATACAATGAGCAGTTCTTC.

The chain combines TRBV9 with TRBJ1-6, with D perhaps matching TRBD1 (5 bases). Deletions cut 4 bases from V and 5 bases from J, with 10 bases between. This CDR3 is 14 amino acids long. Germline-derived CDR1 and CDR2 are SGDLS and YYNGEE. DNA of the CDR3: TGTGCCAGCAGCCTTGGGGCGGATAATTCACCCCTCCACTTT. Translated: CASSLGADNSPLHF.

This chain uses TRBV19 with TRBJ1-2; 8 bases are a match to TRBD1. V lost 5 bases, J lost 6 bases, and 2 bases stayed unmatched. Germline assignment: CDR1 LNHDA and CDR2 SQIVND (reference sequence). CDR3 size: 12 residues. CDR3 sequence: CASSDRGDGYTF. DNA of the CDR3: TGTGCCAGTAGTGACAGGGGAGATGGCTACACCTTC. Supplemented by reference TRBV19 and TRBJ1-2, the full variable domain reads DGGITQSPKYLFRKEGQNVTLSCEQNLNHDAMYWYRQDPGQGLRLIYYSQIVNDFQKGDIAEGYSVSREKKESFPLTVTSAQKNPTAFYLCASSDRGDGYTFGSGTRLTVV.

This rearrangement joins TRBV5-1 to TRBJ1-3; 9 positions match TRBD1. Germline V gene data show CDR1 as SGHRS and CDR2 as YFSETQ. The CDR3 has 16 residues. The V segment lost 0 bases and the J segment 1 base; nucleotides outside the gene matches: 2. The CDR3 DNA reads TGCGCCAGCAGCTTGGACAGGGGGCGGTCTGGAAACACCATATATTTT. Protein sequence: CASSLDRGRSGNTIYF.

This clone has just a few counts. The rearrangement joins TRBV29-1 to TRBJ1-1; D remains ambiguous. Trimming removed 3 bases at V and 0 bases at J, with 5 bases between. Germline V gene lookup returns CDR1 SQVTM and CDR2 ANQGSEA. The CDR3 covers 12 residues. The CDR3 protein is CSVDSVNTEAFF. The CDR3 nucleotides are TGCAGCGTTGACAGTGTGAACACTGAAGCTTTCTTT.

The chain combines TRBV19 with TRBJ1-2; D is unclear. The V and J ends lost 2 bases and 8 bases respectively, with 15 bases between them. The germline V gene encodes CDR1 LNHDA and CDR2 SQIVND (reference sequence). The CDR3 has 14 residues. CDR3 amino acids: CASSIIRNSGGYTF. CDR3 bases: TGTGCCAGTAGTATAATCAGAAACTCGGGGGGCTACACCTTC.

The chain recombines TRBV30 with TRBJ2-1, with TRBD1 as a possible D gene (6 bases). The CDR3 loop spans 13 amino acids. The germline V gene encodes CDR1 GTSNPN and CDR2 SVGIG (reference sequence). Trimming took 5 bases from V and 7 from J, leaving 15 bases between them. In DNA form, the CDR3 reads TGTGCCTGGGGGCAGGGGTTCAGAAATGAGCAGTTCTTC. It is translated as CAWGQGFRNEQFF.

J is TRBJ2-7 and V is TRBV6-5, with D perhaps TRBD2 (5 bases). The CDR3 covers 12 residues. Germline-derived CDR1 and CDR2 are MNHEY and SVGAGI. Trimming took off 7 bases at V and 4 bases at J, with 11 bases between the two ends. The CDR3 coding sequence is TGTGCCAGCATCTCCCCGGGATACGAGCAGTACTTC. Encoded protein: CASISPGYEQYF.

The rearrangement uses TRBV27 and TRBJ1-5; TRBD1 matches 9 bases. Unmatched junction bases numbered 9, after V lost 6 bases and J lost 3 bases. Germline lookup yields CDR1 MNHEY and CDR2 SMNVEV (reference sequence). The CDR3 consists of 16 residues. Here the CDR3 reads CASRPIYRGHNQPQHF. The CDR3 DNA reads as TGTGCCAGCAGACCGATTTACAGGGGGCACAATCAGCCCCAGCATTTT.

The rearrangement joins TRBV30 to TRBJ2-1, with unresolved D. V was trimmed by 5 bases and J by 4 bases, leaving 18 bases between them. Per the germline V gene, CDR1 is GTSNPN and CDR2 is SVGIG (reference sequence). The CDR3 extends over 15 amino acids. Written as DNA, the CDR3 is TGTGCCTGGGTACCGAGTAACTCCCCATACAATGAGCAGTTCTTC. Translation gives CAWVPSNSPYNEQFF.

CDR3 DNA: TGTGCCAGCAGCTTACCAGACCTAGGCTTCGATACGCAGTATTTT. Encoded protein: CASSLPDLGFDTQYF. The V and J genes are TRBV11-1 and TRBJ2-3; D is unresolved. The CDR3 spans 15 residues. The ends were cut back, 2 bases at V and 6 bases at J, with 15 bases in the middle. Germline V gives CDR1 SGHAT, CDR2 FQDESV (reference sequence).

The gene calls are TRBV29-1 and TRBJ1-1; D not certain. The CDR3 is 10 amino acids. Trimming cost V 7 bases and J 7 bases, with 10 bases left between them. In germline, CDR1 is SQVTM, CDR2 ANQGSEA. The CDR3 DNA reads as TGCAGCGGCAGCGCTAGTGAAGCTTTCTTT. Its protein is CSGSASEAFF.

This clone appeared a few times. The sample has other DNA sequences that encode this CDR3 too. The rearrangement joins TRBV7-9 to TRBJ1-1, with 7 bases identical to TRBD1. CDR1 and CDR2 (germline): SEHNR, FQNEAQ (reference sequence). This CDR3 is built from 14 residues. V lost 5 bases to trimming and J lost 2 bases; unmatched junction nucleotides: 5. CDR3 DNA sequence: TGTGCCAGCAGCCCGGGACAGAGTAACACTGAAGCTTTCTTT. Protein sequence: CASSPGQSNTEAFF.

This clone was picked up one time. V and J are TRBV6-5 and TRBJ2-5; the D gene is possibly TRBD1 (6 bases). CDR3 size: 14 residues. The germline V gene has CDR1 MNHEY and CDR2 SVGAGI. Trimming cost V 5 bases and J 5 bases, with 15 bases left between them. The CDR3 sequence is CASSPGTTWETQYF. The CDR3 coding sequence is TGTGCCAGCAGTCCCGGGACAACCTGGGAGACCCAGTACTTC.